This record looks at one TCR beta chain sequence and its context. The target antigen is unknown. The germline V and J ends were trimmed by 2 bases and 5 bases, with 2 bases remaining between them. Germline V gives CDR1 MDHEN, CDR2 SYDVKM. CDR3 length: 11 amino acids. Libraries were prepared by immunoSEQ multiplex PCR; TCRdb keeps only in-frame clonotypes and omits some of them. Here the sample spans roughly 80,000 clones, about 90% being singletons. These data come from a study of brain T cells in children with intractable seizures. Broader study findings: Viral specificity was inferred only from CDR3 similarity; HCMV serostatus was unknown.

The sample here was peripheral blood, taken at surgery. The J gene is TRBJ2-3, the V gene TRBV28; D gene unclear. This TCR was sampled from a girl aged 2 to 9 with Rasmussen encephalitis and intractable seizures. CDR3 region: CASSLEDTQYF. The CDR3 nucleotides read TGTGCCAGCAGTTTAGAAGATACGCAGTATTTT.